Given below is one TCR beta chain in context. CDR3 length: 13 residues. Looked up from germline, CDR1 is SGHAT and CDR2 is FQNNGV. V lost 0 bases and J lost 6, with 8 bases in between. This entry belongs to a study of blood T cell repertoires in COVID-19. Study information: Specimens from acute and convalescent COVID-19 originated in the United States, Italy and Spain. PBMCs, B-cell-depleted T cells, or T cells provided the cDNA or gDNA that made up the material.

Per the authors' pipeline: Researchers report that nucleated cell counts were estimated from reference gene primer amplification. Repertoires were generated with immunoSEQ multiplex PCR, while TCRdb's copy carries only in-frame clones and drops some. The V and J calls and clone size come from that table; D and trimming were worked out from the DNA. The data contain roughly 55,000 clones, 70% to 80% of them singletons. Sequenced: peripheral blood. The chain recombines TRBV11-2 with TRBJ1-1, with D unresolved. The TCR originated in a human donor in a cohort sampled during active COVID-19. The CDR3 DNA sequence: TGTGCCAGCAGCTTAGATTGGGCCGCTGAAGCTTTCTTT. Protein product: CASSLDWAAEAFF.